The present entry profiles one T cell receptor beta chain with its context. The sample is drawn from a study of blood T cell repertoires in COVID-19. Study information: Sources were T cells, B-cell-depleted T cells, or PBMCs; the material itself was cDNA or gDNA.

Assay used: immunoSEQ multiplex PCR; TCRdb lists only in-frame clones, some missing. Of roughly 100,000 clones in the sample, roughly 85% were seen once. CDR1 and CDR2 (germline): SGHVS, FNYEAQ. With 1 base removed from V and 8 bases from J, the gap between germline ends came to 11 bases. This CDR3 has 14 residues. J is TRBJ1-4 and V is TRBV7-6; D unresolved. The sequenced sample consisted of peripheral blood. The sequence was obtained from a human donor in a cohort sampled during active COVID-19. This CDR3 reads CASSLVLREEKLFF. The CDR3 region has the DNA TGTGCCAGCAGCTTAGTCCTTCGGGAGGAAAAACTGTTTTTT. The full variable domain, with the rest looked up from reference TRBV7-6 and TRBJ1-4, is GAGVSQSPRYKVTKRGQDVALRCDPISGHVSLYWYRQALGQGPEFLTYFNYEAQQDKSGLPNDRFSAERPEGSISTLTIQRTEQRDSAMYRCASSLVLREEKLFFGSGTQLSVL.